This passage covers 10 T cell receptor beta chains from one sample sequenced in a study of blood T cells in healthy people across ages. It was with a sample-barcoded 5' primer and a J-beta primer mix that a second PCR of roughly 7 to 12 cycles was run. TCRdb recomputed calls from the 5' RACE reads with MiXCR, one row per CDR3 protein. The sample holds 730,000 or so distinct CDR3 sequences, about 40% seen once. The sample consisted of blood. These TCRs come from a woman aged 60-75 years in good health.

The V and J genes are TRBV11-2 and TRBJ2-5; D is tentatively TRBD1 or TRBD2 (6 bases each). V gave up 8 bases and J gave up 2 bases, with 21 bases separating them. In germline, CDR1 is SGHAT, CDR2 FQNNGV. The CDR3 is 16 residues long. CDR3 sequence reads: CASALGGGALQETQYF. The CDR3 DNA reads as TGTGCCAGCGCACTCGGGGGCGGGGCTCTTCAAGAGACCCAGTACTTC.

This clonotype was counted a few times. An end of the junction differs from the germline gene, which may be a read error. The chain employs TRBV12-3 or TRBV12-4 and TRBJ2-1; D call uncertain. The CDR3 has 13 residues. CDR3 residues: CASSVASVHEQFF. The CDR3 DNA reads TGTGCCAGCAGTGTAGCATCAGTTCATGAGCAGTTCTTC.

This clonotype was counted only a few times. This rearrangement joins TRBV21-1 to TRBJ1-2. TRBV21-1 is designated a pseudogene. The CDR3 length is 12 residues. The CDR3 nucleotides are TGTGCCAGCAAGGAGTATTCCTATGGCTACACCTTC. Translating gives CASKEYSYGYTF.

The sample holds a few counts of this clonotype. The gene calls are TRBV9 and TRBJ2-7; possible D gene TRBD1, 5 bases. CDR1 is SGDLS, CDR2 YYNGEE, per germline. CDR3 length: 17 residues. The ends were cut back, 4 bases at V and 1 base at J, with 21 bases in the middle. This chain's CDR3 is CASSPEPAKGWSYEQYF. CDR3 coding DNA: TGTGCCAGCAGCCCCGAACCGGCCAAGGGGTGGTCCTACGAGCAGTACTTC.

The chain combines TRBV3-1 with TRBJ2-1; TRBD2 matches 11 bases. V lost 8 bases, J lost 8 bases, and 8 bases stayed unmatched. Germline V gene sequence: CDR1 LGHDT, CDR2 YNNKEL (reference sequence). The CDR3 is 14 amino acids. CDR3 nucleotide sequence: TGTGCCAGCTCCCTAGCGGGAGGAGTCGATGAGCAGTTCTTC. Its translation: CASSLAGGVDEQFF.

The gene calls are TRBV21-1 and TRBJ2-5; the table gives TRBD2 as D, unverified against the DNA. The J call may be in error: the DNA end matches TRBJ2-7 better. TRBV21-1 is shown as a pseudogene. The CDR3 runs to 20 residues. The CDR3 bases are TGTGCCAGCAGCAAAGTCAGTCAAGCTGGCGGGAGGGCCAAACGGTACGAGCAGTACTTC. It specifies CASSKVSQAGGRAKRYEQYF.

The chain employs TRBV9 and TRBJ2-7; D may match TRBD1 or TRBD2 (5 bases each). V was cut by 0 bases and J by 7 bases, with 20 bases left in between. Germline CDR1 and CDR2: SGDLS and YYNGEE. This CDR3 spans 16 amino acids. The CDR3, as DNA: TGTGCCAGCAGCGTAGGGCGAGGGGCGGCCCTAAGGGAGCAGTACTTC. Translation gives CASSVGRGAALREQYF.

This rearrangement joins TRBV30 to TRBJ1-2; 7 nucleotides match TRBD1. The CDR3 is made up of 12 amino acids. The trim removed 2 bases at V and 10 bases at J, leaving 7 bases unmatched. The germline V gene encodes CDR1 GTSNPN and CDR2 SVGIG (reference sequence). The DNA for the CDR3 is TGTGCCTGGAGTTGGGACAGCGGGGCCTACACCTTC. It encodes CAWSWDSGAYTF. Together with reference TRBV30 and TRBJ1-2, the CDR3 gives the full variable domain: SQTIHQWPATLVQPVGSPLSLECTVEGTSNPNLYWYRQAAGRGLQLLFYSVGIGQISSEVPQNLSASRPQDRQFILSSKKLLLSDSGFYLCAWSWDSGAYTFGSGTRLTVV.

The V and J genes are TRBV20-1 and TRBJ1-5; no clear D. V was trimmed by 2 bases and J by 7 bases, leaving 6 bases between them. CDR1 is DFQATT, CDR2 SNEGSKA, per germline (reference sequence). CDR3 length: 11 residues. This CDR3 is CSARLGQPQHF. DNA of the CDR3: TGCAGTGCTAGACTGGGACAGCCCCAGCATTTT.

A few counts support this clonotype. V is TRBV7-2 and J is TRBJ2-7; D might be TRBD1 or TRBD2, each matching 6 bases. In germline, CDR1 is SGHTA, CDR2 FQGNSA. With 5 bases removed from V and 4 bases from J, the gap between germline ends came to 15 bases. CDR3 length equals 14 residues. CDR3 sequence (DNA): TGTGCCAGCAGCCCGGTGGGGGGCCCTTACGAGCAGTACTTC. Its translation is CASSPVGGPYEQYF.